This TCR beta chain was found in a study of blood T cell repertoires in COVID-19. This clone came up once. In terms of age and location, participants ranged from about 18 to 90 years and lived in about two dozen US areas. Two negative PCRs, clearance, or symptom resolution characterized the recovered Cohort 3 donors. V dropped 2 bases and J dropped 0; count of bases not matched to a gene: 16. Germline V gene data show CDR1 as KGHSY and CDR2 as FQNENV. This CDR3 spans 20 amino acids. Method: immunoSEQ multiplex PCR; TCRdb's copy keeps in-frame clones and lacks some. Seen here are 270,000 or so clones, around nine tenths observed once, and the top ten hold about 2.7%.

The sequence was collected from a woman aged 18-30 years who had recovered from COVID-19. V usage is TRBV16 and J usage is TRBJ2-7; 10 bases are a match to TRBD1. The sample taken for sequencing was PBMCs or T cells enriched from blood (not recorded which). The CDR3 region is CASSQGAGTGVFTASYEQYF. For the CDR3, the DNA is TGTGCCAGCAGCCAAGGCGCCGGGACAGGGGTATTTACGGCCTCCTACGAGCAGTACTTC. Supplemented by reference TRBV16 and TRBJ2-7, the full variable domain reads GEEVAQTPKHLVRGEGQKAKLYCAPIKGHSYVFWYQQVLKNEFKFLISFQNENVFDETGMPKERFSAKCLPNSPCSLEIQATKLEDSAVYFCASSQGAGTGVFTASYEQYFGPGTRLTVT.